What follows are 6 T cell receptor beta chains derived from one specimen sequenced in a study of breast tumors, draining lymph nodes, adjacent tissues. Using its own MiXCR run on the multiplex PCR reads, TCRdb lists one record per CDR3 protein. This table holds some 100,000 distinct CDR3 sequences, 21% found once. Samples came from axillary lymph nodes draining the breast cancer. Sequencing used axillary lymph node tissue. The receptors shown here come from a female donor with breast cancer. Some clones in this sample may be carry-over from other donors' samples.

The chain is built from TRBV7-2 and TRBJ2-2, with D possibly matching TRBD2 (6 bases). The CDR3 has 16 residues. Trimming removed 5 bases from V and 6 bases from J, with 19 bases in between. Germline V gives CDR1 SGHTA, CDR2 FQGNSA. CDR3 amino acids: CASSQAWGVYAGELFF. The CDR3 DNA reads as TGTGCCAGCAGCCAAGCCTGGGGGGTTTACGCCGGGGAGCTGTTTTTT. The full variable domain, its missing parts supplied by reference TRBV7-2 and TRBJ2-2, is GAGVSQSPSNKVTEKGKDVELRCDPISGHTALYWYRQSLGQGLEFLIYFQGNSAPDKSGLPSDRFSAERTGGSVSTLTIQRTQQEDSAVYLCASSQAWGVYAGELFFGEGSRLTVL.

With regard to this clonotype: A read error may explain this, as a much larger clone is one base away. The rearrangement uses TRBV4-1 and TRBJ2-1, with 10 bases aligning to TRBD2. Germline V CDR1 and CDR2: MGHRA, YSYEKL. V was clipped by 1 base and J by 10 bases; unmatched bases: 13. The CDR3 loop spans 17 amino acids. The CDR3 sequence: CASSQGLLAGVGREQFF. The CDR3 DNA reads TGCGCCAGCAGCCAAGGTCTGCTAGCGGGAGTCGGCCGGGAGCAGTTCTTC.

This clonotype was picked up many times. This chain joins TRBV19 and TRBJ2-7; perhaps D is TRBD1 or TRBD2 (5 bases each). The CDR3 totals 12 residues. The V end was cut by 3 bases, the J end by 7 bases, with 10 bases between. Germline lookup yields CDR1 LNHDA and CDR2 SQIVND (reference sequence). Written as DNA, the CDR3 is TGTGCCAGTAGTATGGGGGTTGGTGAGCAGTACTTC. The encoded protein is CASSMGVGEQYF.

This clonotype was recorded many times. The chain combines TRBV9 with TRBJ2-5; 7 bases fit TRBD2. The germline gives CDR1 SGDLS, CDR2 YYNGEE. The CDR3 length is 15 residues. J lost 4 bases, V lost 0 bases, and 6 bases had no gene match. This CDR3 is CASSVDRGGGETQYF. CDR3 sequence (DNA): TGTGCCAGCAGCGTAGATCGTGGGGGGGGAGAGACCCAGTACTTC.

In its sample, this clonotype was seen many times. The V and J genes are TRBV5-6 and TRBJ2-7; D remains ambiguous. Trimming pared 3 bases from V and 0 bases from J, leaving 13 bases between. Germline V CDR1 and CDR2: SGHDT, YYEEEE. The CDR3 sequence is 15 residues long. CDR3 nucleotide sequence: TGTGCCAGCAGCTCCAAGATAGACACCTCCTACGAGCAGTACTTC. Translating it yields CASSSKIDTSYEQYF.

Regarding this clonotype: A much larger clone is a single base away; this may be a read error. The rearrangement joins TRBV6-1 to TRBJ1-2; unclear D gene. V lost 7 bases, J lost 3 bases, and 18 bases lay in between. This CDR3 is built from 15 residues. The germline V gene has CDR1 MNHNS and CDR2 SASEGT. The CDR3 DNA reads TGTGCCAGCACCACTATAGTGCCGACGGACTATGGCTACACCTTC. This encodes CASTTIVPTDYGYTF.